These T cell receptor beta chains were read from a single sample in a study of blood T cells in healthy people across ages. TCRdb recomputed calls from the 5' RACE reads with MiXCR, one row per CDR3 protein. The sample has approximately 600,000 distinct CDR3 sequences, 58% seen once. Sequenced: blood. These receptors were collected from a man aged 60 to 75 in good health. Both conserved end residues are part of each CDR3. A D gene is named only where the DNA matches it firmly. Some rows mark clone size as missing; the rest say once, few, many or name a class of expanded clone.

cdr3_aa cdr3_nt v_call d_call j_call clone_size
CSVEDQGRASWYEQFF TGCAGCGTTGAAGACCAAGGCAGGGCCTCCTGGTATGAGCAGTTCTTC TRBV29-1 NA TRBJ2-1 NA
CASSVRGLNTEAFF TGTGCCAGCAGTGTTAGAGGGTTGAACACTGAAGCTTTCTTT TRBV2 NA TRBJ1-1 NA
CASSLAGTANEKLFF TGTGCCAGCAGCTTAGCAGGGACGGCTAATGAAAAACTGTTTTTT TRBV7-6 NA TRBJ1-4 NA
CASRGSGAPDTQYF TGTGCCAGCAGGGGGTCAGGAGCCCCAGATACGCAGTATTTT TRBV3-1 NA TRBJ2-3 NA
CASRRGGQGGNEQFF TGTGCCAGCAGACGGGGGGGACAGGGAGGGAATGAGCAGTTCTTC TRBV28 NA TRBJ2-1 NA
CSARDVEGANYGYTF TGCAGTGCTAGAGATGTGGAAGGAGCGAACTATGGCTACACCTTC TRBV20-1 NA TRBJ1-2 NA
CASSYSKWETQYF TGTGCCAGCAGTTACTCGAAATGGGAGACCCAGTACTTC TRBV6-5 NA TRBJ2-5 once
CASSLDGLRDTQYF TGCGCCAGCAGCTTGGACGGGCTTCGGGATACGCAGTATTTT TRBV5-1 NA TRBJ2-3 NA
CASSVGQARQPQHF TGTGCCAGCAGTGTAGGACAAGCACGTCAGCCCCAGCATTTT TRBV6-2/TRBV6-3 NA TRBJ1-5 NA
CGAGTDTQYF TGTGGTGCGGGCACAGATACGCAGTATTTT TRBV7-9 NA TRBJ2-3 NA
CASSYPRQGETQYF TGTGCCAGCAGTTACCCTCGGCAGGGGGAGACCCAGTACTTC TRBV6-6 NA TRBJ2-5 few
CASSQAKAGGHYEQYF TGTGCCAGCAGCCAAGCGAAAGCGGGGGGTCACTACGAGCAGTACTTC TRBV3-1 TRBD2 TRBJ2-7 NA
CSARQGDYNEQYF TGCAGCGCCCGACAGGGCGACTACAATGAGCAGTACTTC TRBV29-1 TRBD1 TRBJ2-4 NA
CATSRDRRLTVQETQYF TGTGCCACCAGCAGAGATCGCCGGTTGACAGTCCAAGAGACCCAGTACTTC TRBV15 NA TRBJ2-5 NA
CSVEKTPGGEAQYF TGCAGCGTTGAAAAGACCCCCGGGGGAGAGGCCCAGTACTTC TRBV29-1 NA TRBJ2-7 NA
CSVEPWAGGNYGYTF TGCAGCGTTGAGCCTTGGGCGGGCGGAAACTATGGCTACACCTTC TRBV29-1 NA TRBJ1-2 NA
CSAMDRWQGYTF TGCAGCGCCATGGACAGGTGGCAAGGCTACACCTTC TRBV29-1 TRBD1 TRBJ1-2 few
CASSLVSSGGADNEQFF TGTGCCAGCAGCTTAGTGTCCAGCGGGGGGGCCGACAATGAGCAGTTCTTC TRBV7-9 TRBD2 TRBJ2-1 NA
CASSFSRGRNIQYF TGTGCCAGCAGTTTTTCCCGGGGGCGAAACATTCAGTACTTC TRBV27 NA TRBJ2-4 NA
CASSPYYNEQFF TGTGCCAGCAGCCCCTATTACAATGAGCAGTTCTTC TRBV7-2 NA TRBJ2-1 NA
CASSQEPGLAGGPSTDTQYF TGTGCCAGCAGCCAAGAGCCGGGACTAGCGGGGGGGCCGAGCACAGATACGCAGTATTTT TRBV4-2 TRBD2 TRBJ2-3 NA
CASSSQGLAETQFF TGTGCCAGCAGCTCCCAGGGGTTAGCGGAGACCCAGTTCTTC TRBV7-2 NA TRBJ2-1 once
CASSFGGKTQYF TGTGCCAGCAGCTTTGGAGGGAAGACCCAGTACTTC TRBV7-9 NA TRBJ2-5 few
CASSDQLADTQYF TGTGCCAGCAGTGACCAACTAGCGGATACGCAGTATTTT TRBV2 TRBD2 TRBJ2-3 NA
CASSPQGGASTDTQYF TGTGCCAGCAGCCCCCAGGGGGGGGCTAGCACAGATACGCAGTATTTT TRBV7-2 NA TRBJ2-3 NA
CASSYSDNQETQYF TGTGCCAGCAGTTACTCGGACAACCAAGAGACCCAGTACTTC TRBV6-6 NA TRBJ2-5 NA
CASSLPDGRGEQFF TGTGCCAGCAGTCTACCGGACGGCCGGGGTGAGCAGTTCTTC TRBV6-1 NA TRBJ2-1 few
CASSTDRSYEQYF TGCGCCAGCAGCACCGACAGGAGCTACGAGCAGTACTTC TRBV5-1 NA TRBJ2-7 few
CASSNPGTLHNEQFF TGTGCCAGCAGTAATCCAGGGACTCTCCACAATGAGCAGTTCTTC TRBV11-2 NA TRBJ2-1 few
CASSARTGNDYGYTF TGTGCCAGCAGCGCCCGGACAGGGAACGACTATGGCTACACCTTC TRBV9 TRBD1 TRBJ1-2 NA
CASSPLTANYGYTF TGTGCCAGCAGTCCCTTGACAGCTAACTATGGCTACACCTTC TRBV6-2/TRBV6-3 NA TRBJ1-2 NA
CASRNRDTGANVLTF TGTGCCAGCAGAAACAGGGATACCGGGGCCAACGTCCTGACTTTC TRBV6-5 NA TRBJ2-6 NA
CASSLVAQKQETQYF TGCGCCAGCAGCTTGGTAGCCCAGAAACAAGAGACCCAGTACTTC TRBV5-1 NA TRBJ2-5 few
CASSFKGVDTEAFF TGTGCCAGCAGCTTCAAAGGGGTGGACACTGAAGCTTTCTTT TRBV7-2 NA TRBJ1-1 NA
CASSPTGGYAGLGAQYF TGTGCCAGCAGCCCCACTGGGGGATATGCAGGGCTGGGGGCCCAGTACTTC TRBV7-8 NA TRBJ2-7 NA
CAISEEEETQYF TGTGCCATCAGTGAAGAGGAGGAGACCCAGTACTTC TRBV10-3 NA TRBJ2-5 NA
CASSPRGSGGKEETQYF TGTGCCAGCAGCCCCCGGGGTAGCGGGGGAAAAGAAGAGACCCAGTACTTC TRBV12-3/TRBV12-4 TRBD2 TRBJ2-5 few
CAISDPLGDISSYNEQYF TGTGCCATCAGTGACCCCCTTGGAGACATTAGCTCCTACAATGAGCAGTACTTC TRBV10-3 NA TRBJ2-7 NA
CASIPRTGGGDTQYF TGTGCCAGCATCCCTCGTACGGGGGGAGGAGATACGCAGTATTTT TRBV12-3/TRBV12-4 TRBD2 TRBJ2-3 NA
CASSEGRILTHEKLFF TGTGCCAGCAGTGAAGGTCGTATCTTAACACATGAAAAACTGTTTTTT TRBV2 NA TRBJ1-4 NA
CASSLVGTGFATNEKLFF TGTGCCAGCAGCTTGGTGGGGACAGGGTTCGCAACTAATGAAAAACTGTTTTTT TRBV5-6 TRBD1 TRBJ1-4 NA
CASSSTYTGELFF TGTGCCAGCAGTTCCACCTACACCGGGGAGCTGTTTTTT TRBV12-3/TRBV12-4 NA TRBJ2-2 NA
CASSDSGTQETQYF TGTGCCAGCAGTGACTCCGGAACGCAAGAGACCCAGTACTTC TRBV6-5 NA TRBJ2-5 few
CAASDRTGQETQYF TGTGCCGCCAGTGATCGGACAGGTCAAGAGACCCAGTACTTC TRBV24-1 TRBD1 TRBJ2-5 NA
CASSGPWKTQYF TGTGCCAGTAGCGGTCCCTGGAAGACCCAGTACTTC TRBV2 NA TRBJ2-5 few
CSVSGNTEAFF TGCAGCGTTTCCGGCAACACTGAAGCTTTCTTT TRBV29-1 NA TRBJ1-1 NA
CSALKDSYGYTF TGCAGTGCGCTCAAGGACAGCTATGGCTACACCTTC TRBV20-1 NA TRBJ1-2 NA
CSVKDQGDGYTF TGCAGCGTCAAAGATCAGGGGGATGGCTACACCTTC TRBV29-1 TRBD1 TRBJ1-2 NA
CASSLLDGAGDTQYF TGCGCCAGCAGCTTACTAGACGGGGCGGGAGATACGCAGTATTTT TRBV5-1 NA TRBJ2-3 NA
CATSRDLGQGEAFF TGTGCCACCAGCAGAGATCTAGGACAGGGTGAAGCTTTCTTT TRBV15 TRBD1 TRBJ1-1 NA